This paragraph reports one T cell receptor (beta chain). Authors' processing steps: Reference gene primer amplification gave estimated nucleated cell counts. Some clones are missing from TCRdb's copy, which holds only in-frame ones; the method was immunoSEQ multiplex PCR. That table furnishes V, J and clone size, whereas the DNA furnished D and trimming. The profile covers about 88,000 clones, with roughly 88% appearing a single time and roughly 27% taken by the ten largest. The sample is drawn from a study of blood T cell repertoires in COVID-19. Background on the study: Sites in the United States, Italy and Spain provided acute and convalescent COVID-19 samples.

This TCR was recovered from a human donor in a cohort sampled during active COVID-19. Sequencing was carried out using peripheral blood.

This CDR3 is CASRSGGFTDTQYF. The CDR3 DNA reads TGTGCCAGTAGAAGCGGGGGGTTTACAGATACGCAGTATTTT. This chain connects TRBV19 to TRBJ2-3; 9 positions match TRBD2. The J segment lost 3 bases and the V segment lost 6 bases, leaving 4 bases of the junction unmatched. Per germline, CDR1 LNHDA and CDR2 SQIVND (reference sequence). This CDR3 has 14 residues.